This T cell receptor (beta chain) was obtained from a study of cytomegalovirus exposure and HLA in healthy donors. Overall study: There were some 120 million unique TCR beta sequences, drawn from 200 million or so T cells, in an earlier analysis.

13 Jbeta primers and 60 Vbeta primers were used for the PCR. Assay used: immunoSEQ multiplex PCR; TCRdb lists only in-frame clones, some missing. The repertoire consists of some 250,000 clones, with 82% occurring once and the leading ten covering more than 5%. General study results and limits: What a later analysis showed was that several of the most significant clusters appeared linked to common viral pathogens. In vitro work confirmed that three CMV-associated chains recognize CMV antigens.

Germline CDR1 is MNHEY and CDR2 is SVGAGI. The CDR3 length is 15 residues. V gave up 3 bases and J gave up 3 bases, with 14 bases separating them. About this clone itself: Its antigen is currently unknown.

The chain uses TRBV6-5 and TRBJ1-2; D possibly corresponds to TRBD1 (5 bases). The clonotype originates from a woman aged 40 to 55 in good health and CMV-seropositive. The specimen was PBMCs. For the CDR3, the DNA is TGTGCCAGCAGTTATTTCCAGGGCAGGGACTATGGCTACACCTTC. It translates to CASSYFQGRDYGYTF.